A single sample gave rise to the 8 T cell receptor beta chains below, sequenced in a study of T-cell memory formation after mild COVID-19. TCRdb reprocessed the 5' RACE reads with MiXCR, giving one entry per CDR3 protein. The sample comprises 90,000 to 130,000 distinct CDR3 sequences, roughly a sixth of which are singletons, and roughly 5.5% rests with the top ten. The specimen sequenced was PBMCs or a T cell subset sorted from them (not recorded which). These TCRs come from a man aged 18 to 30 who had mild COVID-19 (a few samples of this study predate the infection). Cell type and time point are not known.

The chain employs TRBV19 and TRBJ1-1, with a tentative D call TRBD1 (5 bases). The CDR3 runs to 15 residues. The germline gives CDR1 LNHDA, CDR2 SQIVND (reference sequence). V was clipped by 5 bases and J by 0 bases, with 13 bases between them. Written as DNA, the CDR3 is TGTGCCAGTAGTGCCCCGGGGGGGGTGAACACTGAAGCTTTCTTT. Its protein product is CASSAPGGVNTEAFF.

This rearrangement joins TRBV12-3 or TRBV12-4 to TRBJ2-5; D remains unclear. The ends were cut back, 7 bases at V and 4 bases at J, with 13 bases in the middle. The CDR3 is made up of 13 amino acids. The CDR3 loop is CASTHRSLETQYF. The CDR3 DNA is TGTGCCAGCACCCATCGCAGCTTAGAGACCCAGTACTTC.

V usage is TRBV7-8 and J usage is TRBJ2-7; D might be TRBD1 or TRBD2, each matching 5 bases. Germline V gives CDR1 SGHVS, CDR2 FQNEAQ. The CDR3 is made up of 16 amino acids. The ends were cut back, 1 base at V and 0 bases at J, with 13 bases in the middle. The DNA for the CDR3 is TGTGCCAGCAGCTTAGACGGGGCAGGGACCTCCTACGAGCAGTACTTC. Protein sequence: CASSLDGAGTSYEQYF.

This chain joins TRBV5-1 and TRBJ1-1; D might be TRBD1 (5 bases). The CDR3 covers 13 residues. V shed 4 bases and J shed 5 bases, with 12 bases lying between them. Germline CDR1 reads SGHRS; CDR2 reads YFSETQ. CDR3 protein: CASSLNQGTEAFF. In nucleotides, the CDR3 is TGCGCCAGCAGCCTAAACCAGGGAACTGAAGCTTTCTTT.

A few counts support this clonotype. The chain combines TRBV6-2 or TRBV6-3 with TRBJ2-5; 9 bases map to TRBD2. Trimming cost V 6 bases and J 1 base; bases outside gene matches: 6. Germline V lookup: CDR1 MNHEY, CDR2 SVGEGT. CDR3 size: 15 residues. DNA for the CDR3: TGTGCCAGCAGACGATTTAGCGGGAGCCAAGAGACCCAGTACTTC. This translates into CASRRFSGSQETQYF.

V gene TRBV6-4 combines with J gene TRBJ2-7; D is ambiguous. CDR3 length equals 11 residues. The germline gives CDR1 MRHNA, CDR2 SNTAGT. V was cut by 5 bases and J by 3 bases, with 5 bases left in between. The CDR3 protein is CASSPLYEQYV. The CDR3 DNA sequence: TGTGCCAGCAGTCCCCTCTACGAGCAGTACGTC.

CDR3 sequence reads: CASSTGGDEKLFF. The CDR3 nucleotides are TGTGCCAGCAGTACAGGGGGGGATGAAAAACTGTTTTTT. The V gene is TRBV7-2, the J gene TRBJ1-4; the match to TRBD1 covers 8 bases. CDR3 length equals 13 residues. Germline V gene data show CDR1 as SGHTA and CDR2 as FQGNSA. V was clipped by 6 bases and J by 6 bases; unmatched bases: 3.

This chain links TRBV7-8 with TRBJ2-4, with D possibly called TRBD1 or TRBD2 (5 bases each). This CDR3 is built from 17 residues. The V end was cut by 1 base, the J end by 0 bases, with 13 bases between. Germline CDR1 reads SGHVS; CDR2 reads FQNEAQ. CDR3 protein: CASSLGSGAVAKNIQYF. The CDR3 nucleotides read TGTGCCAGCAGCTTAGGTTCCGGGGCGGTAGCCAAAAACATTCAGTACTTC.